The 8 T cell receptor beta chains below all came from one sample that was sequenced in a study of blood T cell repertoires in COVID-19. This table comes from immunoSEQ multiplex PCR, and its TCRdb copy is limited to in-frame clones, with some not included. The sample contains some 110,000 clones, about 64% of which appear only once. The sequenced sample was peripheral blood. The receptors come from a human donor with acute or convalescent COVID-19. The donor label of this sample is uncertain.

The chain carries TRBV14 and TRBJ1-2, with TRBD1 matching 9 bases. J was trimmed by 4 bases and V by 4 bases; bases with no gene match: 4. There are 14 residues in the CDR3. Germline V gene lookup returns CDR1 SGHDN and CDR2 FVKESK. The CDR3 nucleotides read TGTGCCAGCAGCCGCGGGACAGGGACCTATGGCTACACCTTC. Translation gives CASSRGTGTYGYTF.

The chain combines TRBV30 with TRBJ2-2; D might be TRBD2 (6 bases). Germline values: CDR1 GTSNPN, CDR2 SVGIG (reference sequence). V was shortened by 0 bases and J by 6 bases, with 14 bases between the two germline ends. This CDR3 contains 15 residues. In nucleotides, the CDR3 is TGTGCCTGGAGTGTATCGAGGGACTGGGCCGGGGAGCTGTTTTTT. Translation gives CAWSVSRDWAGELFF. The full variable domain, rest sourced from reference TRBV30 and TRBJ2-2, is SQTIHQWPATLVQPVGSPLSLECTVEGTSNPNLYWYRQAAGRGLQLLFYSVGIGQISSEVPQNLSASRPQDRQFILSSKKLLLSDSGFYLCAWSVSRDWAGELFFGEGSRLTVL.

The chain has TRBV7-9 and TRBJ2-2, with 8 bases lining up with TRBD2. Germline trimming cut 5 bases from V and 6 bases from J; bases unmatched to any gene: 11. There are 16 residues in the CDR3. Germline-derived CDR1 and CDR2 are SEHNR and FQNEAQ (reference sequence). The CDR3 coding sequence is TGTGCCAGCAGCCTAACCGGGACTAGAATTCCCGGGGAGCTGTTTTTT. It translates to CASSLTGTRIPGELFF.

The chain links TRBV12-3 or TRBV12-4 to TRBJ2-5; maybe TRBD2 (6 bases). CDR3 length equals 13 residues. V dropped 7 bases and J dropped 8 bases, with 17 bases sitting between them. The CDR3 DNA sequence: TGTGCCAGCAAATCGCCTAGCGCGGTAACCCAGTACTTC. It yields the protein CASKSPSAVTQYF.

In this sample, this clone turned up many times. This chain joins TRBV29-1 and TRBJ2-2, with D possibly TRBD2 on 6 matching bases. This CDR3 spans 15 amino acids. Looked up from germline, CDR1 is SQVTM and CDR2 is ANQGSEA. V was trimmed by 7 bases and J by 5 bases, leaving 20 bases between them. The chain's CDR3 is CSARSHLGGTGELFF. The CDR3 DNA reads TGCAGCGCGCGGAGCCATCTCGGAGGGACCGGGGAGCTGTTTTTT.

This clone was recorded many times. The chain combines TRBV4-2 with TRBJ2-1, with TRBD2 matching over 13 bases. Trimming took 2 bases from V and 4 from J; bases not matched to a gene: 2. Germline V gene lookup returns CDR1 LGHNA and CDR2 YNFKEQ. The CDR3 consists of 16 residues. CDR3 in DNA: TGTGCCAGCAGCCAAACACTAGCGGGGGGGTACAATGAGCAGTTCTTC. It codes for CASSQTLAGGYNEQFF.

The chain couples TRBV4-1 to TRBJ2-1; 8 positions agree with TRBD2. J was trimmed by 3 bases and V by 1 base; bases with no gene match: 2. Germline CDR1 and CDR2: MGHRA and YSYEKL. The CDR3 sequence is 15 residues long. The CDR3 DNA is TGCGCCAGCAGCCAAGGGGCGGGGGGCTACAATGAGCAGTTCTTC. It encodes CASSQGAGGYNEQFF.

This clone was detected only once. The gene calls are TRBV30 and TRBJ1-5; D may be TRBD1 (6 bases). V lost 0 bases and J 1 base, leaving 10 bases between the germline ends. The CDR3 totals 15 residues. Germline loops: CDR1 GTSNPN, CDR2 SVGIG (reference sequence). CDR3 nucleotides: TGTGCCTGGAGTGTCGGGACACTAAGCAATCAGCCCCAGCATTTT. Translated, it gives CAWSVGTLSNQPQHF.